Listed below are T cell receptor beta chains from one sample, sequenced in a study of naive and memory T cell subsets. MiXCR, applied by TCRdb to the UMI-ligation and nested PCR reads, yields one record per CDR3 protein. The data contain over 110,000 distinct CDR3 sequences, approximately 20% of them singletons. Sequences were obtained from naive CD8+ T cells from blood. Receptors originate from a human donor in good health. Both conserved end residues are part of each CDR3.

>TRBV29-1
CSISDPTGELFF
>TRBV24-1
CATSDHGQPQHF
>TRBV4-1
CASSQGQTDYGYTF
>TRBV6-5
CASSYGMNTEAFF
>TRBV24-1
CATSPGTGPEQFF
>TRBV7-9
CASSLDRWETEAFF
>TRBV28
CASSPWTGSYEQYF
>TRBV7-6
CASTQEQGSEKLFF
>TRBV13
CASSLDGREPSTDTQYF
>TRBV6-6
CASSPDSPGELFF
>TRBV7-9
CASSLVQGHTEAFF
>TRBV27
CASSLIREGGPNTEAFF
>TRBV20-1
CSARRDRGQFTTEAFF
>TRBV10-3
CAISGDGGNTEAFF
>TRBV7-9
CASSTGTSRHNEQFF
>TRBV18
CASSPPAQYF
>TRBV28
CASSLLISGGSDGDTQYF
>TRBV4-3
CASSHQVTTEAFF
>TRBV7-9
CASSHGWQGRDEQFF
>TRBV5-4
CASSSPQGGTNYGYTF
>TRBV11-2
CASSLLQGLGYSGANVLTF
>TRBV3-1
CASSQDPIGTVTEQYF
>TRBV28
CASSFLAGRDEQFF
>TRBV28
CASSPEGTDTQYF
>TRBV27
CASSYDDGDTQYF
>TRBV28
CASSLGGLAVIADTQYF
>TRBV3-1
CASSQPGQGQETQYF
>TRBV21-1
CASSKDCVNTEAFF
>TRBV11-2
CASSSGTRRTDTQYF
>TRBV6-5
CASSTGTASTDTQYF
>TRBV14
CASSGRKNTEAFF
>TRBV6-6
CASSYSLAASYEQYF
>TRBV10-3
CAIKNTESEQYF
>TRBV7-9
CASSFRLAETYNEQFF
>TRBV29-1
CSVEDVGSDEQYF
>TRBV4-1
CASSEWDSPNEQFF
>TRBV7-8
CASSLVPTGSYEQYF
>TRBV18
CASSPPSYEQYF
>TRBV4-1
CASSQASDLSYEQYF
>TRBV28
CASSLWGSGVETQYF
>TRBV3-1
CASSRTGGRKNTEAFF
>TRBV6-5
CASSYGGGVDAFF
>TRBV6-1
CASGGRPNTEAFF
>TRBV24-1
CATSDFQAGGPEGGELFF
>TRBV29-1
CSVEDRSFGRRMF
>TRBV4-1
CASSQVFSGRSDTQYF
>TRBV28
CASSQGVHEQYF
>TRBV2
CASSEAWNIEQYF